The 29 T cell receptor beta chains presented below share a single source sample, sequenced in a study of vaccination and CD4 T cells after COVID-19. These receptors' targets are unknown. Treatment meaning: roughly ten-day PBMC culture with coronavirus spike peptide pools or control peptides (ViraFEST assay). Sequence data for DNA of cultured CD4+ T cells were generated by the Oncomine TCR Beta short-read assay. MiXCR, applied by TCRdb to the PCR reads, yields one record per CDR3 protein. The repertoire holds more than 2,500 distinct CDR3 sequences, approximately 49% seen once, with under 20% in the top ten. The specimen sequenced was CD4+ T cells from blood, cultured in vitro. These TCRs come from a human donor who had recovered from COVID-19.

The chain links TRBV27 to TRBJ1-2; D unresolved. Per the germline V gene, CDR1 is MNHEY and CDR2 is SMNVEV (reference sequence). There are 15 residues in the CDR3. V lost 2 bases to trimming and J lost 2 bases, with 12 bases between them. CDR3: CASSLKPRNNYGYTF. The CDR3 DNA reads as TGTGCCAGCAGTTTAAAGCCTAGAAACAACTATGGCTACACCTTC.

In this sample, this clonotype turned up a few times. This chain joins TRBV6-1 and TRBJ1-2; D is uncertain. The CDR3 is 12 residues long. Trimming cost V 5 bases and J 5 bases, with 9 bases left between them. The germline V gene has CDR1 MNHNS and CDR2 SASEGT. The chain's CDR3 is CASSNGRYGYTF. The CDR3, as DNA: TGTGCCAGCAGTAACGGGAGGTATGGCTACACCTTC.

This clonotype was seen a few times. The chain employs TRBV20-1 and TRBJ1-2, with TRBD1 matching 7 bases. Trimming removed 0 bases from V and 4 bases from J; junction bases left unmatched: 11. The CDR3 loop spans 16 amino acids. Germline V gene sequence: CDR1 DFQATT, CDR2 SNEGSKA (reference sequence). The CDR3 sequence: CSARDQWQGDPYGYTF. Here the CDR3 DNA reads TGCAGTGCTAGAGATCAGTGGCAGGGGGACCCCTATGGCTACACCTTC.

The chain is built from TRBV30 and TRBJ2-7, with D possibly matching TRBD2 (5 bases). CDR1 is GTSNPN and CDR2 is SVGIG in the germline V gene (reference sequence). CDR3 length: 13 amino acids. CDR3 nucleotide sequence: TGTGCATCAAAAGCCCCCTTCCGGGGAGAGCAGTACTTC. This gives the protein CASKAPFRGEQYF.

This chain links TRBV6-1 with TRBJ2-4; 7 nucleotides agree with TRBD1. The CDR3 is 15 residues long. The V segment lost 0 bases and the J segment 6 bases; nucleotides outside the gene matches: 5. The germline V gene has CDR1 MNHNS and CDR2 SASEGT. The DNA of the CDR3 is TGTGCCAGCAGTGAAGCCAGGACAGGTGGAAACATTCAGTACTTC. This translates into CASSEARTGGNIQYF.

This clonotype has just one count. The V call is TRBV5-5, the J call TRBJ1-6; TRBD1 aligns across 9 bases. CDR1 is SGHKS, CDR2 YYEKEE, per germline (reference sequence). This CDR3 spans 17 amino acids. Trimming took 1 base from V and 5 from J; bases not matched to a gene: 7. The CDR3 is CASSLRQWTGDNSPLHF. DNA of the CDR3: TGTGCCAGCAGCTTGCGGCAATGGACAGGGGATAATTCACCCCTCCACTTT.

The chain is built from TRBV29-1 and TRBJ1-5; 10 bases agree with TRBD1. Germline-derived CDR1 and CDR2 are SQVTM and ANQGSEA. Germline trimming cut 4 bases from V and 6 bases from J; bases unmatched to any gene: 6. This CDR3 region has 14 residues. CDR3 protein: CSVGEGDRGQPQHF. The CDR3 DNA follows: TGCAGCGTTGGAGAGGGGGACAGGGGTCAGCCCCAGCATTTT.

The genes are TRBV10-3 and TRBJ1-2; D not certain. This CDR3 spans 14 amino acids. Germline-derived CDR1 and CDR2 are ENHRY and SYGVKD. The V end was cut by 1 base, the J end by 2 bases, with 8 bases between. The chain's CDR3 is CAISEFLENYGYTF. As DNA, the CDR3 is TGTGCCATCAGTGAGTTTTTAGAAAACTATGGCTACACCTTC.

The chain combines TRBV7-9 with TRBJ1-4; D is ambiguous. CDR1 is SEHNR, CDR2 FQNEAQ, per germline (reference sequence). There are 14 residues in the CDR3. Trimming stripped 1 base from V and 8 bases from J, with 11 bases between. The DNA of the CDR3 is TGTGCCAGCAGCTTAGGCCTACTAGGCGAAAAACTGTTTTTT. Protein product: CASSLGLLGEKLFF.

This clonotype has just a few counts. The CDR3 loop is CASTYPGRENSPLHF. The CDR3 DNA reads as TGTGCCAGCACCTACCCCGGACGGGAGAATTCACCCCTCCACTTT. The chain uses TRBV6-1 and TRBJ1-6; no reliable D call. Germline values: CDR1 MNHNS, CDR2 SASEGT. V dropped 7 bases and J dropped 7 bases, with 17 bases sitting between them. CDR3 length equals 15 residues.

This clonotype is judged large. The chain joins TRBV28 to TRBJ1-5; perhaps TRBD1 as D (5 bases). This CDR3 contains 15 residues. CDR1 and CDR2 (germline): MDHEN, SYDVKM. Trimming took 3 bases from V and 4 from J, leaving 13 bases between them. The CDR3 sequence: CASSLEQDENQPQHF. In DNA, the CDR3 is TGTGCCAGCAGTTTGGAACAGGACGAGAATCAGCCCCAGCATTTT.

The chain couples TRBV9 to TRBJ1-2; the D gene is possibly TRBD1 (6 bases). This CDR3 is built from 13 residues. Trimming removed 4 bases from V and 4 bases from J, with 11 bases in between. Germline-derived CDR1 and CDR2 are SGDLS and YYNGEE. The CDR3 here is CASSFQGTYGYTF. The CDR3, as DNA: TGTGCCAGCAGCTTCCAGGGGACCTATGGCTACACCTTC.

V usage is TRBV12-3 or TRBV12-4 and J usage is TRBJ2-1, with 9 positions matching TRBD1. The junction had 6 bases not matched to a gene; V was cut back by 8 bases and J by 4 bases. The CDR3 totals 14 residues. CDR3 loop: CASRRDREYNEQFF. The CDR3 DNA sequence: TGTGCCAGCCGCCGGGACAGGGAATACAATGAGCAGTTCTTC.

The chain joins TRBV4-1 to TRBJ1-6; 8 positions match TRBD1. Germline lookup yields CDR1 MGHRA and CDR2 YSYEKL. The CDR3 extends over 16 amino acids. After removal of 1 base from V and 7 bases from J, the junction contained 6 bases not matched to a gene. The CDR3 spells CASSQVWTGSNSPLHF. CDR3 nucleotide sequence: TGCGCCAGCAGCCAAGTTTGGACAGGGTCGAATTCACCCCTCCACTTT.

In nucleotides, the CDR3 is TGTGCCACCAGCTCAGTAGCGGGAGGGCCGGATGAGACCCAGTACTTC. This translates into CATSSVAGGPDETQYF. The chain uses TRBV15 and TRBJ2-5; the match to TRBD2 covers 11 bases. J gave up 5 bases and V 5 bases, and 10 bases lay outside the gene matches. The CDR3 runs to 16 residues. In germline, CDR1 is LNHNV, CDR2 YYDKDF (reference sequence).

In its sample, this clonotype is medium-sized. The chain combines TRBV5-8 with TRBJ1-2, with D possibly being TRBD1 (6 bases). V was shortened by 6 bases and J by 0 bases, with 15 bases between the two germline ends. CDR3 length equals 15 residues. Germline V lookup: CDR1 SGHTS, CDR2 YDEGEE. CDR3 DNA sequence: TGTGCCAGCAAAAAACAGGGCACGACTAACTATGGCTACACCTTC. Its translation is CASKKQGTTNYGYTF.

The rearrangement joins TRBV2 to TRBJ2-7; TRBD1 aligns across 11 bases. Germline lookup yields CDR1 SNHLY and CDR2 FYNNEI. J was trimmed by 5 bases and V by 5 bases; bases with no gene match: 8. The CDR3 contains 15 residues. CDR3 DNA sequence: TGTGCCAGCAGTACACCGGGACAGGGGGTCGACGAGCAGTACTTC. Residues: CASSTPGQGVDEQYF.

The rearrangement uses TRBV6-1 and TRBJ2-3; 9 bases align to TRBD1. The trim removed 10 bases at V and 5 bases at J, leaving 4 bases unmatched. Germline V gene data show CDR1 as MNHNS and CDR2 as SASEGT. The CDR3 is 12 amino acids. CDR3 sequence (DNA): TGTGCCATACAGGGGGCAGGAGATACGCAGTATTTT. This sequence encodes CAIQGAGDTQYF.

V usage is TRBV15 and J usage is TRBJ2-1; 13 nucleotides align to TRBD2. Germline CDR1 LNHNV, CDR2 YYDKDF (reference sequence). Germline trimming cut 3 bases from V and 9 bases from J; bases unmatched to any gene: 20. CDR3 size: 20 residues. CDR3 in DNA: TGTGCCACCAGCAGCGGGACACGAAGACGACTAGCGGGGGGTGACAGTGAGCAGTTCTTC. Encoded protein: CATSSGTRRRLAGGDSEQFF.

The chain joins TRBV19 to TRBJ2-5; D possibly corresponds to TRBD2 (5 bases). Per the germline V gene, CDR1 is LNHDA and CDR2 is SQIVND (reference sequence). This CDR3 has 14 amino acids. V lost 5 bases, J lost 5 bases, and 15 bases lay in between. CDR3 sequence: CASSPGGPGETQYF. For the CDR3, the DNA is TGTGCCAGTAGTCCCGGTGGACCGGGGGAGACCCAGTACTTC.

CDR3 amino acids: CASSLTATVNEQFF. CDR3 nucleotide sequence: TGTGCCAGCAGCTTAACGGCCACGGTCAATGAGCAGTTCTTC. V and J are TRBV7-3 and TRBJ2-1; D is undetermined. The germline CDR1 and CDR2 sequences are SGHTA and FQGTGA. V was trimmed by 0 bases and J by 6 bases, leaving 9 bases between them. The CDR3 is 14 residues long.

This clonotype occurred a few times. The chain carries TRBV7-2 and TRBJ2-3; TRBD2 matches at 16 bases. Unmatched junction bases numbered 10, after V lost 5 bases and J lost 5 bases. CDR3 length: 18 residues. Germline-derived CDR1 and CDR2 are SGHTA and FQGNSA. DNA of the CDR3: TGTGCCAGCAGCCTCCAAGGGACTAGCGGGGGGGCAGAAGATACGCAGTATTTT. This translates into CASSLQGTSGGAEDTQYF.

The gene calls are TRBV6-1 and TRBJ1-4, with D unclear. Between the trimmed V and J ends, which lost 10 bases and 6 bases, there was a span of 15 bases. Germline CDR1 reads MNHNS; CDR2 reads SASEGT. CDR3 size: 13 residues. The CDR3 protein is CATKAGRHEKLFF. CDR3 DNA: TGTGCCACGAAGGCCGGGCGGCATGAAAAACTGTTTTTT.

This clonotype was seen once. The chain is built from TRBV24-1 and TRBJ2-3, with TRBD2 identical over 12 bases. CDR1 KGHDR and CDR2 SFDVKD come from the germline V gene. This CDR3 is built from 16 residues. With V trimmed by 4 bases and J by 1 base, 2 bases remained unmatched. The CDR3, as DNA: TGTGCCACCAGTGAGGGGACTAGCGGGCGCACAGATACGCAGTATTTT. As protein: CATSEGTSGRTDTQYF.

This clonotype has just a few counts. The chain recombines TRBV7-3 with TRBJ2-1; TRBD2 agrees at 13 bases. Germline trimming cut 5 bases from V and 8 bases from J; bases unmatched to any gene: 12. CDR1 is SGHTA, CDR2 FQGTGA, per germline. This CDR3 region has 17 residues. The CDR3 DNA reads as TGTGCCAGCAGCCCGCGGACTAGCGGGAGCGTAGTCCATGAGCAGTTCTTC. It codes for CASSPRTSGSVVHEQFF.

The chain recombines TRBV4-1 with TRBJ1-4; 10 bases are a match to TRBD1. The CDR3 is 13 amino acids. J lost 4 bases, V lost 8 bases, and 1 base had no gene match. CDR1 MGHRA and CDR2 YSYEKL come from the germline V gene. CDR3 sequence (DNA): TGCGCCAGCCGGGACAGGGGTAATGAAAAACTGTTTTTT. Encoded protein: CASRDRGNEKLFF.

Turning to this clonotype: It is unclear where the CDR3 begins or ends on the DNA, so no DNA is shown, and the CDR3 is as TCRdb lists it. This CDR3 is CASSNRTGGGNIQYFGAGELFF. This chain uses TRBV12-3 or TRBV12-4 with TRBJ2-2; TRBD1, as called in the table, went unchecked against the DNA. The CDR3 comprises 22 residues, both ends counted.

This clonotype was found a few times. This sequence joins TRBV30 and TRBJ1-2; 7 bases agree with TRBD1. The V gene's germline CDR1 is GTSNPN and CDR2 SVGIG (reference sequence). V dropped 2 bases and J dropped 4; count of bases not matched to a gene: 7. The CDR3 consists of 14 residues. The CDR3 loop reads CAWSSGGLGYGYTF. The CDR3, as DNA: TGTGCCTGGAGTTCAGGGGGGCTAGGCTATGGCTACACCTTC.

This clonotype is labeled large. This sequence joins TRBV7-2 and TRBJ1-5; no clear D gene. This CDR3 contains 13 residues. The ends were cut back, 1 base at V and 10 bases at J, with 11 bases in the middle. Germline lookup yields CDR1 SGHTA and CDR2 FQGNSA. CDR3 region: CASSLESAHPQHF. In nucleotides, the CDR3 is TGTGCCAGCAGCTTAGAGTCGGCCCACCCCCAGCATTTT.